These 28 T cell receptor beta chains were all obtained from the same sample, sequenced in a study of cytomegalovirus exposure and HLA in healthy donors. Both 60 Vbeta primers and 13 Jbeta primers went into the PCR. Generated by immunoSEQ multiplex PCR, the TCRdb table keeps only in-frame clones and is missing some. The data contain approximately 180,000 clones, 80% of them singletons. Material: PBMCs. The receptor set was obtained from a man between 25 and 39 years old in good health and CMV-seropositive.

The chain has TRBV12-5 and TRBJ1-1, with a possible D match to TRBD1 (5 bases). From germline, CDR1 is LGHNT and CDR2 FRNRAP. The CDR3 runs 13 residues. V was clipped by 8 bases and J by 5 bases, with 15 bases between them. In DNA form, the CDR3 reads TGTGCTAGTCTTCCCGGGGGAGGGACTGAAGCTTTCTTT. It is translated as CASLPGGGTEAFF.

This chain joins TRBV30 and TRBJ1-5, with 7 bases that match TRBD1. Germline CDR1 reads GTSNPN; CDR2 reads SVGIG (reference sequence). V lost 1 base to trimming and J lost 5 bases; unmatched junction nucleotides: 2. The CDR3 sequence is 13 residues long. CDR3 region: CAWSGQGYQPQHF. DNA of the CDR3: TGTGCCTGGAGTGGACAGGGATATCAGCCCCAGCATTTT.

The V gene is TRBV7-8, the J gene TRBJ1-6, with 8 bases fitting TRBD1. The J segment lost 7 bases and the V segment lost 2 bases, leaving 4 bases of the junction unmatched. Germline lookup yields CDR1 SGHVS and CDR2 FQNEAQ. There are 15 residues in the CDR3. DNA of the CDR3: TGTGCCAGCAGCTTACCGGGACAGGAGAATTCACCCCTCCACTTT. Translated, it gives CASSLPGQENSPLHF.

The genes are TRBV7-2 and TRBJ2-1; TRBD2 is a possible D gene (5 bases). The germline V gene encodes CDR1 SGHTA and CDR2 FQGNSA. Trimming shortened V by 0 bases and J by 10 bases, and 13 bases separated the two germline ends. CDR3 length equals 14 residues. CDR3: CASSLATEAREQFF. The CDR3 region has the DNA TGTGCCAGCAGCTTAGCCACGGAGGCCCGCGAGCAGTTCTTC. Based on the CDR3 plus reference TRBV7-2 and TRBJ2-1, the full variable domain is GAGVSQSPSNKVTEKGKDVELRCDPISGHTALYWYRQSLGQGLEFLIYFQGNSAPDKSGLPSDRFSAERTGGSVSTLTIQRTQQEDSAVYLCASSLATEAREQFFGPGTRLTVL.

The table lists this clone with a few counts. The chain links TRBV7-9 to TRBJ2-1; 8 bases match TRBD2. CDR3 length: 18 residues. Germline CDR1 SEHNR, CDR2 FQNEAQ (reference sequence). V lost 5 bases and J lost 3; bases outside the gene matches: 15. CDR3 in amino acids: CASSPTTRAGVGYNEQFF. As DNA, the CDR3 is TGTGCCAGCAGCCCCACCACAAGAGCGGGAGTCGGCTACAATGAGCAGTTCTTC. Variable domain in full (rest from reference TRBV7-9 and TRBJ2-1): DTGVSQNPRHKITKRGQNVTFRCDPISEHNRLYWYRQTLGQGPEFLTYFQNEAQLEKSRLLSDRFSAERPKGSFSTLEIQRTEQGDSAMYLCASSPTTRAGVGYNEQFFGPGTRLTVL.

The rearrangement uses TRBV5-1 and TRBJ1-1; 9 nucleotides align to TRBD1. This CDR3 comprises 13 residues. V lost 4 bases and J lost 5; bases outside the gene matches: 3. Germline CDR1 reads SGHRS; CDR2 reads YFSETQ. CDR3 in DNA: TGCGCCAGCAGCATAGACAGGGGGACTGAAGCTTTCTTT. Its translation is CASSIDRGTEAFF.

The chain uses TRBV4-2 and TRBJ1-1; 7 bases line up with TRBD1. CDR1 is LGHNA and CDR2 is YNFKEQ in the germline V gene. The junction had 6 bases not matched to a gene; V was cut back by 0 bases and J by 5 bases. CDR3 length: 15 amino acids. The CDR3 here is CASSQEAAGGTEAFF. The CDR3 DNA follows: TGTGCCAGCAGCCAAGAGGCGGCAGGGGGGACTGAAGCTTTCTTT.

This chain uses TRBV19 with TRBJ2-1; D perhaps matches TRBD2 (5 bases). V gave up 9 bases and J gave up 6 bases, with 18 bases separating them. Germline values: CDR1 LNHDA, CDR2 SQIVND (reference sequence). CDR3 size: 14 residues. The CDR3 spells CASHLGSPPNEQFF. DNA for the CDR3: TGTGCCAGCCATTTGGGGAGTCCCCCCAATGAGCAGTTCTTC.

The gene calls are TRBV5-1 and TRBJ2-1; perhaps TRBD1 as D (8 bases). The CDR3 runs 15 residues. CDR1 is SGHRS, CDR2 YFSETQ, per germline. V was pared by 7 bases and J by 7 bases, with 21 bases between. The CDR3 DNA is TGCGCCAGCTTCACAGGGGGGGGCCCTAGGAATGAGCAGTTCTTC. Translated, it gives CASFTGGGPRNEQFF. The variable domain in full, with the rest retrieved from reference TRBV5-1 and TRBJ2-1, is KAGVTQTPRYLIKTRGQQVTLSCSPISGHRSVSWYQQTPGQGLQFLFEYFSETQRNKGNFPGRFSGRQFSNSRSEMNVSTLELGDSALYLCASFTGGGPRNEQFFGPGTRLTVL.

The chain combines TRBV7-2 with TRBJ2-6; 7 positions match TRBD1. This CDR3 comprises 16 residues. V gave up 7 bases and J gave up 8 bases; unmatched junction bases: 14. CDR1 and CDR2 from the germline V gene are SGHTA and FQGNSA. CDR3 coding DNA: TGTGCCAGCACCAATAGGGGGCCCCGGGCCTCCAACGTCCTGACTTTC. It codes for CASTNRGPRASNVLTF.

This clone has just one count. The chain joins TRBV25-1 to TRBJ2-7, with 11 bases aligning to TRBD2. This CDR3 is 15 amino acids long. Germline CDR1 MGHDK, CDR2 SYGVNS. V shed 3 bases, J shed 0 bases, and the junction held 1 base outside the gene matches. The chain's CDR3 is CASSDTSGSSYEQYF. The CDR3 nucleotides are TGTGCCAGCAGTGACACTAGCGGGAGCTCCTACGAGCAGTACTTC.

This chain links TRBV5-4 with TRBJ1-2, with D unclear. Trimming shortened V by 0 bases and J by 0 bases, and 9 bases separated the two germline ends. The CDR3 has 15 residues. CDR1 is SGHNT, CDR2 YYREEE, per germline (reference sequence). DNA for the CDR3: TGTGCCAGCAGCTTGGAGACACCTACTAACTATGGCTACACCTTC. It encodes CASSLETPTNYGYTF.

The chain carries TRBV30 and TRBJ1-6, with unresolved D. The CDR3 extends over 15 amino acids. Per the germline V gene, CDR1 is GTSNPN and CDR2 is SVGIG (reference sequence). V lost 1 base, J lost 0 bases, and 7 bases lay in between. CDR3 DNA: TGTGCCTGGAGTGGAGGGAGCTCCTATAATTCACCCCTCCACTTT. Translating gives CAWSGGSSYNSPLHF.

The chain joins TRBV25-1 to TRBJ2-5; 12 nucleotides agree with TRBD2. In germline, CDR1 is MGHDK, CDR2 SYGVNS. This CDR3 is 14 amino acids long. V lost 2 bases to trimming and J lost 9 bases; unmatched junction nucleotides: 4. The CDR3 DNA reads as TGTGCCAGCAGTGAAAGCCCTAGCGGGAGGGCCCAGTACTTC. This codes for CASSESPSGRAQYF.

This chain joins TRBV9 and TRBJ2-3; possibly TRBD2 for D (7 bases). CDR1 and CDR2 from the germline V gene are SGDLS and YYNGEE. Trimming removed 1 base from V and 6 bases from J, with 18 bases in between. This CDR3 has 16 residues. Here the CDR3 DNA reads TGTGCCAGCAGCGTACGAGGGGGGGGGTCAGGTGATACGCAGTATTTT. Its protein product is CASSVRGGGSGDTQYF.

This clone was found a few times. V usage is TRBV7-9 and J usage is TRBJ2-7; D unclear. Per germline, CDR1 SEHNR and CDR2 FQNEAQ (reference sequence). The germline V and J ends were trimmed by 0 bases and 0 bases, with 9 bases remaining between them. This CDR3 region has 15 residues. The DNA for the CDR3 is TGTGCCAGCAGCTTAGCTGGAGATGCCTCCTACGAGCAGTACTTC. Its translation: CASSLAGDASYEQYF.

The CDR3 DNA is TGTGCCAGCAGCTTAACAGTGGGACTAACCGTCACTCAGGGGGGCTACACCTTC. This codes for CASSLTVGLTVTQGGYTF. The chain recombines TRBV7-8 with TRBJ1-2; TRBD1 is a possible D gene (6 bases). Looked up from germline, CDR1 is SGHVS and CDR2 is FQNEAQ. The CDR3 extends over 18 amino acids. V was pared by 2 bases and J by 8 bases, with 27 bases between.

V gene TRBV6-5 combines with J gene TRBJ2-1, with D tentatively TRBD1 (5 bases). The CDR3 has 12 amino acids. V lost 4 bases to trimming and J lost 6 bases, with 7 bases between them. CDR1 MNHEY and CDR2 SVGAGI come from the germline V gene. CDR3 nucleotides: TGTGCCAGCAGTTCGACAGCCAATGAGCAGTTCTTC. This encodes CASSSTANEQFF.

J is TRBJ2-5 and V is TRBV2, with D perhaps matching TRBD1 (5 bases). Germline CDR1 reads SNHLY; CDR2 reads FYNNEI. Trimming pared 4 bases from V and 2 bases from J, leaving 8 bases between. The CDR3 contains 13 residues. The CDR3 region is CASSGGRQETQYF. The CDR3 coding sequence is TGTGCCAGCAGTGGGGGCAGGCAAGAGACCCAGTACTTC. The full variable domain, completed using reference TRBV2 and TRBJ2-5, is EPEVTQTPSHQVTQMGQEVILRCVPISNHLYFYWYRQILGQKVEFLVSFYNNEISEKSEIFDDQFSVERPDGSNFTLKIRSTKLEDSAMYFCASSGGRQETQYFGPGTRLLVL.

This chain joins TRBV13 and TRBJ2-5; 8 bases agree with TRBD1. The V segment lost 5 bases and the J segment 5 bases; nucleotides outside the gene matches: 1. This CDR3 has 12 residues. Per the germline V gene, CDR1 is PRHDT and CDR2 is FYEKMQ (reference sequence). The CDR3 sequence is CASSNRGETQYF. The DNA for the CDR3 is TGTGCCAGCAGCAACAGGGGGGAGACCCAGTACTTC.

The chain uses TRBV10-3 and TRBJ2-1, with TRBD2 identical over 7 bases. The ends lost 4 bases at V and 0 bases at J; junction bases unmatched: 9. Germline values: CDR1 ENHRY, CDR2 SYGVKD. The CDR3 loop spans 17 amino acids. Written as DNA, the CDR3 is TGTGCCATCAGTGCCGCCTCCGGGAGGAACTCCTACAATGAGCAGTTCTTC. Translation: CAISAASGRNSYNEQFF.

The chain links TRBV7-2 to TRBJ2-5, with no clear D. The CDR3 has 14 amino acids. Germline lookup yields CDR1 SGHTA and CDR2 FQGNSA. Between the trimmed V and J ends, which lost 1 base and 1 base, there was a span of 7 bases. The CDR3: CASSLGGRQETQYF. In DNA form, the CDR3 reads TGTGCCAGCAGCTTAGGAGGTCGCCAAGAGACCCAGTACTTC.

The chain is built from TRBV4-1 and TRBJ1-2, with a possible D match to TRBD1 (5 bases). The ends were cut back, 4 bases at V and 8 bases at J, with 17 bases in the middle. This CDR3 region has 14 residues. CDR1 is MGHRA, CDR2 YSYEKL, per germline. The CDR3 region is CASSPQTDGWGYTF. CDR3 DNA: TGCGCCAGCAGCCCGCAGACAGATGGATGGGGCTACACCTTC.

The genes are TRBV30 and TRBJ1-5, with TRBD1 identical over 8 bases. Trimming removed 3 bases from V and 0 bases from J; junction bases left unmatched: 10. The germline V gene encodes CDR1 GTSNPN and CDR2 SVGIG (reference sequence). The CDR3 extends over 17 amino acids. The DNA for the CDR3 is TGTGCCTGGAGCCCCCCTAGGACAGGGAATAGCAATCAGCCCCAGCATTTT. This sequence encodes CAWSPPRTGNSNQPQHF.

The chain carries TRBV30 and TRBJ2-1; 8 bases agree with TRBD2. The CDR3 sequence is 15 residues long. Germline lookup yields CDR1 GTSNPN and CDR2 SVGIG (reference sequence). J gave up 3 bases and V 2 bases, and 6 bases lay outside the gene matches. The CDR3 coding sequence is TGTGCCTGGAGTACGGCACTAGCGGTCTACAATGAGCAGTTCTTC. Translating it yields CAWSTALAVYNEQFF.

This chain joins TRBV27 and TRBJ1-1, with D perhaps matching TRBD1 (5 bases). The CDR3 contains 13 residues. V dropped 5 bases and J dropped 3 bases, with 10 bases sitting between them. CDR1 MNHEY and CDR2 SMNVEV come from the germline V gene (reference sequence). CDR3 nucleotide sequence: TGTGCCAGCAGTCCGCGACAGCACACTGAAGCTTTCTTT. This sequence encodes CASSPRQHTEAFF.

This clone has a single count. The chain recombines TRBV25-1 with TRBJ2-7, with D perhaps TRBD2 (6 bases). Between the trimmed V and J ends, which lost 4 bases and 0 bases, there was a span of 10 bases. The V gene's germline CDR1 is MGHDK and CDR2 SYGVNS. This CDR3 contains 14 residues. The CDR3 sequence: CASSGGVHSYEQYF. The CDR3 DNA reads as TGTGCCAGCAGTGGGGGGGTCCACTCCTACGAGCAGTACTTC.

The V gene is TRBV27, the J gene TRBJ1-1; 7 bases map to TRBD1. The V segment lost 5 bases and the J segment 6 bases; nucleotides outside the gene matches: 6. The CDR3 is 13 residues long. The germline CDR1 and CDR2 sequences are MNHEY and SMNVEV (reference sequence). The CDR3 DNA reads TGTGCCAGCAGTCCGACAGGGCGCGCTGAAGCTTTCTTT. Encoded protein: CASSPTGRAEAFF.